This TCR beta chain was identified during a study of cytomegalovirus exposure and HLA in healthy donors. Study information: Roughly 80 million unique TCRs from HLA-typed donors were held in an early data release. Study-wide findings and caveats: Associated with HLA alleles at 0.05 false discovery rate in a later analysis were approximately 17,000 TCR beta sequences. Analyzed later, association rates of TCRs varied across HLA loci, with DRB1 most and HLA-C fewest. In an earlier analysis, in some 500 donors, most V segments appeared productive either ~87% or ~30% of the time.

This clone has more than one count but fewer than ten. The antigen is unknown. The CDR3 is 12 amino acids. The germline gives CDR1 KGHSH, CDR2 LQKENI. V lost 6 bases to trimming and J lost 5 bases, with 8 bases between them. The study ran its PCR with 60 Vbeta and 13 Jbeta primers. Profiled with immunoSEQ multiplex PCR; TCRdb holds only in-frame clones, not every one. This table has roughly 92,000 clones, less than 8% appearing once. Sample: PBMCs. This sequence was found in a man aged 50 or older in good health and CMV-seronegative. V gene TRBV18 combines with J gene TRBJ1-5, with D unclear. The CDR3 protein is CASSHLDQPQHF. CDR3 sequence (DNA): TGTGCCAGCTCCCATCTAGATCAGCCCCAGCATTTT.